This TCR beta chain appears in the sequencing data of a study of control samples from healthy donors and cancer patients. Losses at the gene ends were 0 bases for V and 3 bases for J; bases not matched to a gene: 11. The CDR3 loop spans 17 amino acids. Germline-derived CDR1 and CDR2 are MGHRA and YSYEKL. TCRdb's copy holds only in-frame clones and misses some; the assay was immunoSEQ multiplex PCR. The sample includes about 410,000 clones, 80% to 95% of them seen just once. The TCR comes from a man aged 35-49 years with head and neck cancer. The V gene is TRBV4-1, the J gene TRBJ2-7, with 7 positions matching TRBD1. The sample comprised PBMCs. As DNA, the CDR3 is TGCGCCAGCAGCCAAGAACCCGGGACAGAACGATACTACGAGCAGTACTTC. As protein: CASSQEPGTERYYEQYF.